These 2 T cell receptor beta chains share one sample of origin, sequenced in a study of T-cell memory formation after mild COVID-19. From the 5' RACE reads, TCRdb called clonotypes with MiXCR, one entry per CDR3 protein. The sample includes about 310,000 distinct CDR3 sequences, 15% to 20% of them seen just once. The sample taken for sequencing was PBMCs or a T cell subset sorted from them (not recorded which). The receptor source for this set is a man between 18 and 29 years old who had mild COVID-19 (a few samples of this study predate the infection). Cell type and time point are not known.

The CDR3 nucleotides read TGTGCCAGCAGCGGAACACAGGGACCCGAGCAGTACGTC. This sequence encodes CASSGTQGPEQYV. The chain joins TRBV7-2 to TRBJ2-7; D may be TRBD1 (6 bases). Germline loops: CDR1 SGHTA, CDR2 FQGNSA. V lost 5 bases and J lost 6, with 14 bases in between. The CDR3 extends over 13 amino acids.

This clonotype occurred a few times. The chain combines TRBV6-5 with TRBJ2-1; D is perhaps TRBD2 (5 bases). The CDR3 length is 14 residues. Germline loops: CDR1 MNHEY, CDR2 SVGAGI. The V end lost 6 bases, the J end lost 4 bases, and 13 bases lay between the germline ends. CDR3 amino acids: CASSINGVYNEQFF. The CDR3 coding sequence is TGTGCCAGCAGCATAAACGGGGTTTACAATGAGCAGTTCTTC.